This T cell receptor (beta chain) derives from a study of siplizumab effects on memory and regulatory T cells. Study results and caveats: Significant reduction of alloreactive sequences traceable to unstimulated CD4+ memory cells was observed with siplizumab. The diversity of naive T cells seemed greater than that of memory cells, and their alloresponse contribution seemed major. Siplizumab conditions gave an average of around 70% Treg-derived mappable alloreactive CD4+ clones, versus 26.9% for controls.

Approximately 10^5 TCR templates underwent assay in every sample. Clones were sequenced by immunoSEQ multiplex PCR, and TCRdb holds only the in-frame ones, with some missing. The repertoire holds 60,000 to 65,000 clones, with 79% as singletons. Details on this clone: The antigen is not known.

The specimen sequenced was memory CD4+ T cells sorted from blood. The clonotype comes from a human donor in good health.

CDR3 coding DNA: TGTGCCAGCAGCAGTTTTCCTGGGCTTGGAATTTCCGACTATGGCTACACCTTC. Encoded protein: CASSSFPGLGISDYGYTF. The chain employs TRBV28 and TRBJ1-2; D is uncertain. This CDR3 comprises 18 residues. Germline CDR1 and CDR2: MDHEN and SYDVKM. Trimming pared 6 bases from V and 3 bases from J, leaving 26 bases between.